One TCR beta chain is described in this entry. Its specificity is not known. 60 Vbeta and 13 Jbeta primers were used in PCR. Method: immunoSEQ multiplex PCR; TCRdb's copy keeps in-frame clones and lacks some. Seen here are 90,000 to 140,000 clones, 13% to 15% observed once, and the top ten hold 0.83%. The data are from a study of cytomegalovirus exposure and HLA in healthy donors. Findings and caveats of the study: A likely sequencing artifact accounted for one observed cluster of highly shared sequence variants.

The CDR3 sequence is 16 residues long. After removal of 4 bases from V and 5 bases from J, the junction contained 15 bases not matched to a gene. The germline CDR1 and CDR2 sequences are SQVTM and ANQGSEA. In nominal health when sampled, donors likely had unrecorded immune exposures nonetheless. This chain connects TRBV29-1 to TRBJ2-7; 9 bases line up with TRBD2. Source material: PBMCs. This sequence was found in a female donor in good health and CMV-seronegative. The CDR3 region has the DNA TGCAGCGTTGCCCGCCCACTTAGCGGGAGCGTTAACGAGCAGTACTTC. It yields the protein CSVARPLSGSVNEQYF.